Listed below are T cell receptor beta chains from one sample, sequenced in a study of beta chain features in type 1 diabetes. The data were produced by immunoSEQ multiplex PCR, yet TCRdb's version contains in-frame clones alone and is incomplete. The data hold roughly 500,000 clones, with approximately 10% observed a single time. The sequenced sample consisted of naive CD4+ T cells from blood. The receptors here all came from a woman younger than 35 in good health. Each CDR3 is given with its conserved first and last residue. A D gene is named only where the DNA matches it firmly. Not all rows give a size; the values are once, few, many and, for expanded clones, a class.

CDR3: CASSGTESFFSPLHF
DNA: TGTGCCAGCAGCGGTACAGAGTCGTTTTTCTCACCCCTCCACTTT
D: .
J: TRBJ1-6
V: TRBV6-4
size: .

CDR3: CASSQVRKETQYF
DNA: TGCGCCAGCAGCCAAGTTAGAAAAGAGACCCAGTACTTC
D: .
J: TRBJ2-5
V: TRBV4-3
size: .

CDR3: CSVGSAGSGANVLTF
DNA: TGCAGCGTTGGATCGGCAGGCTCTGGGGCCAACGTCCTGACTTTC
D: .
J: TRBJ2-6
V: TRBV29-1
size: few

CDR3: CASSPKRDAYNEQFF
DNA: TGTGCCAGCAGTCCGAAGCGGGACGCCTACAATGAGCAGTTCTTC
D: TRBD2
J: TRBJ2-1
V: TRBV7-8
size: few

CDR3: CSVTPRAPYNEQFF
DNA: TGCAGCGTGACCCCCAGGGCCCCCTACAATGAGCAGTTCTTC
D: .
J: TRBJ2-1
V: TRBV29-1
size: few

CDR3: CASSLLAGGYNEQFF
DNA: TGTGCCAGCAGCTTGTTGGCCGGGGGCTACAATGAGCAGTTCTTC
D: .
J: TRBJ2-1
V: TRBV5-6
size: .

CDR3: CASSRMDEQFF
DNA: TGTGCCAGCAGCCGTATGGATGAGCAGTTCTTC
D: .
J: TRBJ2-1
V: TRBV7-9
size: few

CDR3: CSVGTPGMNTDTQYF
DNA: TGCAGCGTTGGTACCCCGGGGATGAACACAGATACGCAGTATTTT
D: .
J: TRBJ2-3
V: TRBV29-1
size: few

CDR3: CASSQRGYPQIQYF
DNA: TGTGCCAGCAGCCAGAGGGGGTATCCCCAAATTCAGTACTTC
D: .
J: TRBJ2-4
V: TRBV7-2
size: .

CDR3: CARTASPGSLSGANVLTF
DNA: TGTGCCAGGACAGCCTCCCCTGGCAGTCTCTCTGGGGCCAACGTCCTGACTTTC
D: .
J: TRBJ2-6
V: TRBV2
size: .

CDR3: CASSVDPNSPLHF
DNA: TGTGCCAGCAGCGTAGACCCTAATTCACCCCTCCACTTT
D: .
J: TRBJ1-6
V: TRBV9
size: .

CDR3: CASSLGLAGVTYEQYF
DNA: TGTGCCAGCAGCTTAGGACTAGCGGGAGTAACCTACGAGCAGTACTTC
D: TRBD2
J: TRBJ2-7
V: TRBV7-9
size: .

CDR3: CASSQGKLAGYEQYF
DNA: TGCGCCAGCAGCCAAGGAAAACTAGCGGGGTACGAGCAGTACTTC
D: TRBD2
J: TRBJ2-7
V: TRBV4-1
size: .

CDR3: CASSIRQRETQYF
DNA: TGTGCCAGCAGCATACGACAGAGGGAGACCCAGTACTTC
D: .
J: TRBJ2-5
V: TRBV9
size: few

CDR3: CASSLEPIGELFF
DNA: TGTGCCAGCAGCTTGGAACCTATCGGGGAGCTGTTTTTT
D: .
J: TRBJ2-2
V: TRBV5-4
size: .

CDR3: CASSQDGTGGAHSGNTIYF
DNA: TGCGCCAGCAGCCAAGACGGGACAGGGGGCGCGCACTCTGGAAACACCATATATTTT
D: TRBD1
J: TRBJ1-3
V: TRBV4-3
size: .

CDR3: CASSLAGRVETQYF
DNA: TGTGCCAGCAGCTTAGCGGGAAGGGTGGAGACCCAGTACTTC
D: .
J: TRBJ2-5
V: TRBV7-2
size: few

CDR3: CASSILQSTGELFF
DNA: TGTGCCAGTAGTATTCTACAGTCCACCGGGGAGCTGTTTTTT
D: .
J: TRBJ2-2
V: TRBV19
size: few